Below, 5 T cell receptor beta chains from the same sample are listed, as sequenced in a study of blood T cell repertoires in COVID-19. Assay: immunoSEQ multiplex PCR; the TCRdb copy retains only in-frame clones and omits some. The repertoire holds approximately 290,000 clones, with 84% as singletons. Input material: peripheral blood. All receptors come from a person between 65 and 79 years old with COVID-19, enrolled during active disease.

The chain couples TRBV5-6 to TRBJ2-2, with 9 positions matching TRBD2. J gave up 7 bases and V 8 bases, and 12 bases lay outside the gene matches. Germline V lookup: CDR1 SGHDT, CDR2 YYEEEE. The CDR3 contains 15 residues. The CDR3 here is CASSSGGGAIGELFF. The CDR3 DNA reads TGTGCCAGTTCCTCAGGCGGGGGGGCCATCGGGGAGCTGTTTTTT.

The V and J genes are TRBV7-2 and TRBJ2-2; tentatively, D is TRBD2 (6 bases). Germline CDR1 reads SGHTA; CDR2 reads FQGNSA. CDR3 length: 17 residues. Trimming took 1 base from V and 5 from J, leaving 17 bases between them. In nucleotides, the CDR3 is TGTGCCAGCAGCTTAGACGCGGGCGGGACCGCGACCGGGGAGCTGTTTTTT. It is translated as CASSLDAGGTATGELFF.

This clone was recorded only once. The chain recombines TRBV5-1 with TRBJ1-1; D may be TRBD1 (6 bases). Trimming took off 0 bases at V and 5 bases at J, with 11 bases between the two ends. The V gene's germline CDR1 is SGHRS and CDR2 YFSETQ. The CDR3 length is 14 residues. The CDR3 coding sequence is TGCGCCAGCAGCTTGGCGGGGCAGGGGACTGAAGCTTTCTTT. Its translation is CASSLAGQGTEAFF.

V gene TRBV28 combines with J gene TRBJ1-5, with TRBD1 matching 7 bases. There are 14 residues in the CDR3. The germline V gene encodes CDR1 MDHEN and CDR2 SYDVKM. The V and J ends lost 5 bases and 6 bases, in that order; junction bases with no gene match: 7. The CDR3: CASSVRGIRQPQHF. In nucleotides, the CDR3 is TGTGCCAGCAGTGTCAGGGGGATACGTCAGCCCCAGCATTTT. Based on the CDR3 plus reference TRBV28 and TRBJ1-5, the full variable domain is DVKVTQSSRYLVKRTGEKVFLECVQDMDHENMFWYRQDPGLGLRLIYFSYDVKMKEKGDIPEGYSVSREKKERFSLILESASTNQTSMYLCASSVRGIRQPQHFGDGTRLSIL.

The chain links TRBV7-3 to TRBJ1-1; 7 nucleotides match TRBD1. The germline CDR1 and CDR2 sequences are SGHTA and FQGTGA. This CDR3 region has 13 residues. V lost 5 bases and J lost 5; bases outside the gene matches: 5. CDR3 nucleotides: TGTGCCAGCAGCGGAGGCAGGGGGACTGAAGCTTTCTTT. Its protein product is CASSGGRGTEAFF.